Reported below is one T cell receptor (beta chain). Its antigen is as yet unknown. This specimen comes from a study of cytotoxic CD8 clonotypes in ibrutinib-treated CLL. The CDR3 runs 16 residues. Trimming took 4 bases from V and 0 from J; bases not matched to a gene: 5. Per germline, CDR1 SGDLS and CDR2 YYNGEE. Sequencing used immunoSEQ multiplex PCR; TCRdb keeps in-frame clones, though not all of them. The data show about 300,000 clones, 76% seen once. Study outcomes and limitations: Clonality correlated strongly with circulating CD8+ T cells and exceeded age-matched healthy donors at baseline.

This clonotype originated in a human donor with chronic lymphocytic leukemia. The rearrangement links TRBV9 to TRBJ2-5, with 11 bases aligning to TRBD2. Sequenced here: PBMCs, sampled at disease progression, from a patient treated with ibrutinib. The CDR3 protein is CASSPRLAGYQETQYF. The CDR3 nucleotides read TGTGCCAGCAGCCCGCGACTAGCGGGATACCAAGAGACCCAGTACTTC. Full variable domain (rest looked up from reference TRBV9 and TRBJ2-5): DSGVTQTPKHLITATGQRVTLRCSPRSGDLSVYWYQQSLDQGLQFLIQYYNGEERAKGNILERFSAQQFPDLHSELNLSSLELGDSALYFCASSPRLAGYQETQYFGPGTRLLVL.